What follows are 16 T cell receptor beta chains derived from one specimen sequenced in a study of blood T cell repertoires in COVID-19. Only in-frame clones appear in the TCRdb table, and some are missing; sequencing was by immunoSEQ multiplex PCR. The sample holds about 60,000 clones, 75% to 90% seen once. Specimen: peripheral blood. These receptors originate from a man aged 25-40 years with COVID-19, enrolled during active disease.

This clone occurred once. V and J are TRBV18 and TRBJ1-4; D gene unclear. CDR3 length equals 13 residues. Germline V gene data show CDR1 as KGHSH and CDR2 as LQKENI. V was cut by 4 bases and J by 8 bases, with 11 bases left in between. CDR3 sequence (DNA): TGTGCCAGCTCACTCCCGGCGGGAGAAAAACTGTTTTTT. It encodes CASSLPAGEKLFF. Full variable domain (rest looked up from reference TRBV18 and TRBJ1-4): NAGVMQNPRHLVRRRGQEARLRCSPMKGHSHVYWYRQLPEEGLKFMVYLQKENIIDESGMPKERFSAEFPKEGPSILRIQQVVRGDSAAYFCASSLPAGEKLFFGSGTQLSVL.

The chain joins TRBV5-1 to TRBJ2-7, with D perhaps TRBD1 (5 bases). V gave up 0 bases and J gave up 7 bases, with 5 bases separating them. The CDR3 covers 11 residues. The germline V gene encodes CDR1 SGHRS and CDR2 YFSETQ. CDR3 amino acids: CASSLDREQYF. CDR3 bases: TGCGCCAGCAGCTTGGACAGGGAGCAGTACTTC.

V is TRBV3-1 (or the pseudogene TRBV3-2) and J is TRBJ2-5; TRBD2 matches 12 bases. The germline V gene encodes CDR1 LGHDT and CDR2 YNNKEL (reference sequence). The CDR3 sequence is 17 residues long. After removal of 8 bases from V and 4 bases from J, the junction contained 14 bases not matched to a gene. The CDR3 loop is CASQGERLAGVVETQYF. The CDR3, as DNA: TGTGCCAGCCAGGGGGAGAGACTAGCGGGAGTGGTAGAGACCCAGTACTTC.

The CDR3 sequence is CASSDGGRTDTQYF. The CDR3 coding sequence is TGTGCCAGCAGTGACGGGGGGCGCACAGATACGCAGTATTTT. The genes are TRBV2 and TRBJ2-3, with D possibly TRBD2 on 7 matching bases. V was shortened by 3 bases and J by 1 base, with 8 bases between the two germline ends. The CDR3 is 14 amino acids. CDR1 is SNHLY, CDR2 FYNNEI, per germline.

The chain links TRBV5-4 to TRBJ2-1, with 12 bases that match TRBD2. There are 16 residues in the CDR3. With 4 bases clipped from V and 6 bases from J, the junction kept 8 bases outside the gene matches. The germline CDR1 and CDR2 sequences are SGHNT and YYREEE (reference sequence). DNA for the CDR3: TGTGCCAGCAGCCCCCCGGGACTAGCGGGCGTCAATGAGCAGTTCTTC. Its protein product is CASSPPGLAGVNEQFF.

The chain combines TRBV2 with TRBJ2-1; 15 bases are shared with TRBD2. The CDR3 extends over 18 amino acids. V was pared by 5 bases and J by 6 bases, with 11 bases of the junction left unmatched. Germline lookup yields CDR1 SNHLY and CDR2 FYNNEI. The CDR3: CASSKGLAGGSGVNEQFF. CDR3 nucleotides: TGTGCCAGCAGTAAAGGACTAGCGGGAGGGAGCGGTGTCAATGAGCAGTTCTTC. Combining the CDR3 with reference TRBV2 and TRBJ2-1 gives the whole variable domain EPEVTQTPSHQVTQMGQEVILRCVPISNHLYFYWYRQILGQKVEFLVSFYNNEISEKSEIFDDQFSVERPDGSNFTLKIRSTKLEDSAMYFCASSKGLAGGSGVNEQFFGPGTRLTVL.

V usage is TRBV28 and J usage is TRBJ1-5; the D gene is possibly TRBD1 (6 bases). Germline V gene data show CDR1 as MDHEN and CDR2 as SYDVKM. V lost 6 bases and J lost 7, with 13 bases in between. The CDR3 is made up of 13 amino acids. CDR3 amino acids: CASRQGVGQPQHF. In nucleotides, the CDR3 is TGTGCCAGCAGACAGGGCGTTGGGCAGCCCCAGCATTTT.

V is TRBV27 and J is TRBJ2-2; TRBD2 is a possible D gene (6 bases). Trimming took off 6 bases at V and 6 bases at J, with 17 bases between the two ends. This CDR3 contains 15 residues. Germline V gives CDR1 MNHEY, CDR2 SMNVEV (reference sequence). CDR3 nucleotides: TGTGCCAGCAGCGAGGGGTACGAGCGGGCCGGGGAGCTGTTTTTT. Encoded protein: CASSEGYERAGELFF.

The chain uses TRBV19 and TRBJ2-5; TRBD1 matches at 7 bases. After removal of 4 bases from V and 4 bases from J, the junction contained 6 bases not matched to a gene. Germline V gene data show CDR1 as LNHDA and CDR2 as SQIVND (reference sequence). The CDR3 length is 14 residues. The chain's CDR3 is CASSTRQGGETQYF. CDR3 nucleotides: TGTGCCAGTAGTACCCGACAGGGTGGAGAGACCCAGTACTTC.

In its sample, this clone was seen once. V usage is TRBV5-5 and J usage is TRBJ2-7, with a possible D match to TRBD2 (6 bases). Trimming left V 1 base short and J 1 base short, with 12 bases between. Germline CDR1 SGHKS, CDR2 YYEKEE (reference sequence). This CDR3 is built from 15 residues. The CDR3 DNA reads as TGTGCCAGCAGCTTGTCCGGGAGCGTTTCCTACGAGCAGTACTTC. The encoded protein is CASSLSGSVSYEQYF.

The rearrangement joins TRBV7-2 to TRBJ2-1; no reliable D call. Germline CDR1 is SGHTA and CDR2 is FQGNSA. The CDR3 extends over 15 amino acids. The ends were cut back, 1 base at V and 3 bases at J, with 10 bases in the middle. CDR3 loop: CASSLERWVYNEQFF. For the CDR3, the DNA is TGTGCCAGCAGCTTAGAGAGGTGGGTCTACAATGAGCAGTTCTTC. Filled out from reference TRBV7-2 and TRBJ2-1, the complete variable domain reads GAGVSQSPSNKVTEKGKDVELRCDPISGHTALYWYRQSLGQGLEFLIYFQGNSAPDKSGLPSDRFSAERTGGSVSTLTIQRTQQEDSAVYLCASSLERWVYNEQFFGPGTRLTVL.

V is TRBV2 and J is TRBJ1-4; D remains ambiguous. The germline V and J ends were trimmed by 10 bases and 6 bases, with 12 bases remaining between them. Germline-derived CDR1 and CDR2 are SNHLY and FYNNEI. CDR3 size: 12 residues. The chain's CDR3 is CATGREDEKLFF. For the CDR3, the DNA is TGTGCCACCGGACGGGAGGATGAAAAACTGTTTTTT.

Only one count was recorded for this clone. No DNA is shown, since the ends of the CDR3 on it are uncertain; the CDR3 is the one TCRdb lists. The V and J genes are TRBV29-1 and TRBJ2-5; TRBD1 reflects the table's D call only, with no check against the DNA. Per germline, CDR1 SQVTM and CDR2 ANQGSEA. The CDR3 is 13 residues long, counting both termini. The CDR3 spells CSVAEGTGGDGHF.

The chain combines TRBV11-2 with TRBJ1-1; D perhaps matches TRBD1 (6 bases). Germline V gene data show CDR1 as SGHAT and CDR2 as FQNNGV. This CDR3 spans 14 amino acids. Trimming shortened V by 2 bases and J by 1 base, and 8 bases separated the two germline ends. DNA for the CDR3: TGTGCCAGCAGCTTACCGGACAGGAACACTGAAGCTTTCTTT. Translated, it gives CASSLPDRNTEAFF.

This chain joins TRBV14 and TRBJ2-2, with D perhaps TRBD1 (6 bases). The V gene lost 3 bases and the J gene lost 6 bases, with 8 bases spanning the gap. Germline-derived CDR1 and CDR2 are SGHDN and FVKESK. This CDR3 has 13 residues. The CDR3 DNA reads as TGTGCCAGCAGCCAGGGGGCTGCCGGGGAGCTGTTTTTT. Its translation is CASSQGAAGELFF.

This rearrangement joins TRBV24-1 to TRBJ2-2; TRBD1 matches 10 bases. The CDR3 runs 14 residues. After removal of 8 bases from V and 6 bases from J, the junction contained 5 bases not matched to a gene. The germline gives CDR1 KGHDR, CDR2 SFDVKD. The CDR3, as DNA: TGTGCCACCACCGGGACAGGGGATGCCGGGGAGCTGTTTTTT. As protein: CATTGTGDAGELFF.